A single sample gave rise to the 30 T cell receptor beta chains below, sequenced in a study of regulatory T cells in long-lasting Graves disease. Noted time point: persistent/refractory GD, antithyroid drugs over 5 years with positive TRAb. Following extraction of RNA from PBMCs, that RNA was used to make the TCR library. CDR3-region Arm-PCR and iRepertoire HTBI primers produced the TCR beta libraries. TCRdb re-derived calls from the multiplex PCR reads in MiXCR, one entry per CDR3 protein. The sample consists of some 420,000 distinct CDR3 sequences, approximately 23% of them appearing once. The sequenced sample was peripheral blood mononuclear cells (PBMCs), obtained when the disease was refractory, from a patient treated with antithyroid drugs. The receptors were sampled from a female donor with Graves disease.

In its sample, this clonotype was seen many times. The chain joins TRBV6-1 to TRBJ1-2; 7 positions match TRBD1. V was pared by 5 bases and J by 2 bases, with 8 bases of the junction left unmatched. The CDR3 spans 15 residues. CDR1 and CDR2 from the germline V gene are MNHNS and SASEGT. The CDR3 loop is CASSPLGTDNYGYTF. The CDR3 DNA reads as TGTGCCAGCAGTCCGCTCGGGACAGACAACTATGGCTACACCTTC.

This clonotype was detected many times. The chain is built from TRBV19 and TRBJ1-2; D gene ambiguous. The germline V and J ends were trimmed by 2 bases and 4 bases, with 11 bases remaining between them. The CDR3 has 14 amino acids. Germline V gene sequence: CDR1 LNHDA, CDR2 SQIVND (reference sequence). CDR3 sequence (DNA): TGTGCCAGTAGTATATTGTCTTCCTCCTATGGCTACACCTTC. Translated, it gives CASSILSSSYGYTF.

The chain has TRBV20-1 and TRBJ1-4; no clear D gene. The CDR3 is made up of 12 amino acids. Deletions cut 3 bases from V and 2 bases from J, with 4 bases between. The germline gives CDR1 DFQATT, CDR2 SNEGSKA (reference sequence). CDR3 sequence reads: CSASPTNEKLFF. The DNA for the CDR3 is TGCAGTGCTAGCCCTACTAATGAAAAACTGTTTTTT.

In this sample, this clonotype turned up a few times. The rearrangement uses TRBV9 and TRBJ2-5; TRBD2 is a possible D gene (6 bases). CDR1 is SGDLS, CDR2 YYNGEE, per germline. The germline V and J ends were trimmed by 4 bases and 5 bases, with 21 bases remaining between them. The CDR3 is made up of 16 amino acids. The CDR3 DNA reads TGTGCCAGCAGCCCCGAGAGGGCGCGGGGCCAGGAGACCCAGTACTTC. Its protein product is CASSPERARGQETQYF.

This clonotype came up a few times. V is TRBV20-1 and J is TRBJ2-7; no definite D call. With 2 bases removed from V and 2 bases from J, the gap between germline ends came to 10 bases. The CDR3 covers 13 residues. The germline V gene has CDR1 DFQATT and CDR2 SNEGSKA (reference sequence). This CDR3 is CSARNSQTYEQYF. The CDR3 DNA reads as TGCAGTGCTAGAAACAGTCAAACCTACGAGCAGTACTTC.

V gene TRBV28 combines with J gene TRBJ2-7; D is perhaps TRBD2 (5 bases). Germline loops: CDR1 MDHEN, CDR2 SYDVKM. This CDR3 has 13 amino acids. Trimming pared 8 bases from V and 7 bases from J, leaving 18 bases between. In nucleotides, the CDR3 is TGTGCCAGCGGACTTCCTACCTACAATGAGCAGTACTTC. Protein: CASGLPTYNEQYF.

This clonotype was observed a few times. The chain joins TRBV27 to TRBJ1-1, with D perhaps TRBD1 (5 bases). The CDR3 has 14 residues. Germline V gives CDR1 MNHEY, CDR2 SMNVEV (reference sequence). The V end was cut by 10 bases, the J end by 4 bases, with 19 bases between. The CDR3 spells CATRPGGGGTEAFF. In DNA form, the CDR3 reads TGTGCCACACGCCCGGGGGGTGGGGGCACTGAAGCTTTCTTT.

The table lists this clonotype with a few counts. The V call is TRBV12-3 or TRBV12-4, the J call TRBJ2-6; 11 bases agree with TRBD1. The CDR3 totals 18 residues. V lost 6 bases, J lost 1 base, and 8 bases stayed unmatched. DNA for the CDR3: TGTGCCAGCAGCCGACACCGGGACAGGGGGTCTGGGGCCAACGTCCTGACTTTC. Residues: CASSRHRDRGSGANVLTF.

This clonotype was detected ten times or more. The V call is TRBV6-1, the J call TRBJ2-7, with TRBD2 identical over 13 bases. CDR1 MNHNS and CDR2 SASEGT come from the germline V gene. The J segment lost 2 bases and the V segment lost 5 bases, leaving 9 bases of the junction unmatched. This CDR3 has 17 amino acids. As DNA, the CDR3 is TGTGCCAGCAGTCGCGTGACTAGCGGGAGGCCTACCTACGAGCAGTACTTC. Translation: CASSRVTSGRPTYEQYF.

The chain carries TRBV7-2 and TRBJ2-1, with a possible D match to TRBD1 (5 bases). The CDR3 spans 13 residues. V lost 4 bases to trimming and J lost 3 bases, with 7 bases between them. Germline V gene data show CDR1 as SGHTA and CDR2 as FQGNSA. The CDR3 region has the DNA TGTGCCAGCAGCTCAGGGAACTACAATGAGCAGTTCTTC. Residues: CASSSGNYNEQFF. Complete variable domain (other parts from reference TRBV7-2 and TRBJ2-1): GAGVSQSPSNKVTEKGKDVELRCDPISGHTALYWYRQSLGQGLEFLIYFQGNSAPDKSGLPSDRFSAERTGGSVSTLTIQRTQQEDSAVYLCASSSGNYNEQFFGPGTRLTVL.

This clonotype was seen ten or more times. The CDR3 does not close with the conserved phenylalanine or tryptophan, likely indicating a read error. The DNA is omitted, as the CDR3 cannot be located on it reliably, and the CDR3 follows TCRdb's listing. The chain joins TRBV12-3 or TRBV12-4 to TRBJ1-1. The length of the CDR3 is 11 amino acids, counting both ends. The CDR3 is CASSLEDRPYV.

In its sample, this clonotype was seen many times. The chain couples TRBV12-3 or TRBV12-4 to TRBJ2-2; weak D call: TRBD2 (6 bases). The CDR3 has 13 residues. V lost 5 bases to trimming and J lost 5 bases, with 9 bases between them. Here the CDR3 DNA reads TGTGCCAGCAGTCGCCGGGAGACCGGGGAGCTGTTTTTT. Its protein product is CASSRRETGELFF.

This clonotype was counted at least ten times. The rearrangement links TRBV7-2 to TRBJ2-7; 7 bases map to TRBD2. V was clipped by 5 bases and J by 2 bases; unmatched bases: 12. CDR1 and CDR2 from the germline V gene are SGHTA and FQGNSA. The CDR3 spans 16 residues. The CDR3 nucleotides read TGTGCCAGCAGCGGGAGCATAGGACTAGGGCCCTACGAGCAGTACTTC. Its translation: CASSGSIGLGPYEQYF.

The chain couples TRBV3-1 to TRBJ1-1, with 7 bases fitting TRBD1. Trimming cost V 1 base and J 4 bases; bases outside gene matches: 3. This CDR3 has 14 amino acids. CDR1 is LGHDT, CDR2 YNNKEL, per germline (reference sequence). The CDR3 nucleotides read TGTGCCAGCAGCCAAGTACAGGGGACCACTGAAGCTTTCTTT. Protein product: CASSQVQGTTEAFF.

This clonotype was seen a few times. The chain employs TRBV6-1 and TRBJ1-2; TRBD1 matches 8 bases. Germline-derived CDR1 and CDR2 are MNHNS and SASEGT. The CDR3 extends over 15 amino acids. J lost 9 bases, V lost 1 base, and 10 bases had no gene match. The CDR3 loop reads CASSEVWAGGRSYTF. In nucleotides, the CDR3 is TGTGCCAGCAGTGAAGTATGGGCAGGGGGCAGGAGCTACACCTTC.

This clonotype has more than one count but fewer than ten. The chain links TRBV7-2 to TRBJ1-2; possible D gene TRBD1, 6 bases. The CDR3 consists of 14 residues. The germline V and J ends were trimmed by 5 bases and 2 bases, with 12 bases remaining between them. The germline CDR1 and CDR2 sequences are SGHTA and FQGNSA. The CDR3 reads CASSLRDKNYGYTF. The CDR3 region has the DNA TGTGCCAGCAGCCTCCGGGACAAAAACTATGGCTACACCTTC.

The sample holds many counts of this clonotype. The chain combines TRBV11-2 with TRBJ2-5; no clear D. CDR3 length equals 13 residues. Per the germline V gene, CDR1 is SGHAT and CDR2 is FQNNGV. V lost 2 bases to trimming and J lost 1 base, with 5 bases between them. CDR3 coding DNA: TGTGCCAGCAGCTTAAGGCCCCAAGAGACCCAGTACTTC. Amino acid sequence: CASSLRPQETQYF. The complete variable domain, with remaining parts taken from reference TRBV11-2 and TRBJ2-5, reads EAGVAQSPRYKIIEKRQSVAFWCNPISGHATLYWYQQILGQGPKLLIQFQNNGVVDDSQLPKDRFSAERLKGVDSTLKIQPAKLEDSAVYLCASSLRPQETQYFGPGTRLLVL.

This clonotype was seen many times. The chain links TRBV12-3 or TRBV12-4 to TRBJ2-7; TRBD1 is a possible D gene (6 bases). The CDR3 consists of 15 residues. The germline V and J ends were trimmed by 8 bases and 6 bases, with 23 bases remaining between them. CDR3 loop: CASAPGVTGIGEQYF. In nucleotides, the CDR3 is TGTGCCAGCGCACCCGGGGTTACAGGGATTGGCGAGCAGTACTTC.

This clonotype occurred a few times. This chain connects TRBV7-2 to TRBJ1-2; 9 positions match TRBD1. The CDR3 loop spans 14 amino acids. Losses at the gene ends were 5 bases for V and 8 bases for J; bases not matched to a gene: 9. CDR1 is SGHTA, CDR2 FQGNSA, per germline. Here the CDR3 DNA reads TGTGCCAGCAGCCCTAATAGACAGGGGGTCGGCTACACCTTC. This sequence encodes CASSPNRQGVGYTF.

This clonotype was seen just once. The CDR3 DNA reads TGTGCCAGTAGCGTTTCCGGGGGCCTTAACGAGCAGTACTTC. Encoded protein: CASSVSGGLNEQYF. The rearrangement links TRBV19 to TRBJ2-7; tentatively, D is TRBD1 or TRBD2 (6 bases each). This CDR3 has 14 amino acids. Trimming shortened V by 6 bases and J by 5 bases, and 17 bases separated the two germline ends. Germline V gives CDR1 LNHDA, CDR2 SQIVND (reference sequence).

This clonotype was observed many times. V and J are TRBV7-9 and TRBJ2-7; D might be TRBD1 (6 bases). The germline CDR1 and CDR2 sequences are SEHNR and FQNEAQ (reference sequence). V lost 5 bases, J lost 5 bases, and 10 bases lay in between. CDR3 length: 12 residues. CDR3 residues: CASSDYRDEQYF. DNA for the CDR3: TGTGCCAGCAGCGACTACAGGGACGAGCAGTACTTC.

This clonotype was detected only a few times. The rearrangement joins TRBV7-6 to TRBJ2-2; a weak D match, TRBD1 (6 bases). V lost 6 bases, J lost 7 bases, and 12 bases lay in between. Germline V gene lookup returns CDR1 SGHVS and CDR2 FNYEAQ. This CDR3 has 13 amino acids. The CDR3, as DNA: TGTGCCAGCAGTTACAGGGCTGGCGGGGAGCTGTTTTTT. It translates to CASSYRAGGELFF.

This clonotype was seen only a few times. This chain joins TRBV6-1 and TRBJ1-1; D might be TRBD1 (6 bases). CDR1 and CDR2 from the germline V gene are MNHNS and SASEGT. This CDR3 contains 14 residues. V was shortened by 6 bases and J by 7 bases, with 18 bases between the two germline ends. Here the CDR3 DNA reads TGTGCCAGCAGATTAAAATACCGGGGGCGTGAAGCTTTCTTT. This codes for CASRLKYRGREAFF.

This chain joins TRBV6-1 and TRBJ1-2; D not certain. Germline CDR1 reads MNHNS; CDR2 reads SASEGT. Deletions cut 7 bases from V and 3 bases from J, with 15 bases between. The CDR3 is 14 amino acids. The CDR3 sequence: CASTQDPLYYGYTF. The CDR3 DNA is TGTGCCAGCACTCAGGACCCCCTGTACTATGGCTACACCTTC.

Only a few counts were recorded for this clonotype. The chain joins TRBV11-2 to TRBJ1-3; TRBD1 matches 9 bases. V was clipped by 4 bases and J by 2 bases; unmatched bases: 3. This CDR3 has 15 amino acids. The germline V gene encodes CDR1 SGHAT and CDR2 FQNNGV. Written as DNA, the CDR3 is TGTGCCAGCAGCTCAGACAGGGGGACTGGAAACACCATATATTTT. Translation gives CASSSDRGTGNTIYF.

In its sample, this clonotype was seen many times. CDR3 in amino acids: CASSRGEGAYEQYF. As DNA, the CDR3 is TGTGCCAGCAGTCGGGGGGAGGGGGCATACGAGCAGTACTTC. The chain is built from TRBV6-1 and TRBJ2-7; D tentatively fits TRBD1 or TRBD2 (7 bases each). Trimming pared 5 bases from V and 4 bases from J, leaving 15 bases between. CDR3 length: 14 amino acids. Germline V CDR1 and CDR2: MNHNS, SASEGT.

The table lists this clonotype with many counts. CDR3 DNA: TGCGCCAGCAGCACAGACAGTACCAGCTCCTACGAGCAGTACTTC. It yields the protein CASSTDSTSSYEQYF. The genes are TRBV5-1 and TRBJ2-7; D perhaps matches TRBD1 (5 bases). The CDR3 sequence is 15 residues long. Trimming took off 4 bases at V and 0 bases at J, with 14 bases between the two ends. CDR1 and CDR2 from the germline V gene are SGHRS and YFSETQ. The full variable domain, its missing parts supplied by reference TRBV5-1 and TRBJ2-7, is KAGVTQTPRYLIKTRGQQVTLSCSPISGHRSVSWYQQTPGQGLQFLFEYFSETQRNKGNFPGRFSGRQFSNSRSEMNVSTLELGDSALYLCASSTDSTSSYEQYFGPGTRLTVT.

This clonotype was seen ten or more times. The CDR3 DNA reads TGTGCCAGCAGTCCCGGAGGGGGCCCGTCTTATGGCTACACCTTC. Protein product: CASSPGGGPSYGYTF. The V gene is TRBV28, the J gene TRBJ1-2; 7 bases match TRBD1. Trimming cost V 5 bases and J 5 bases; bases outside gene matches: 11. Looked up from germline, CDR1 is MDHEN and CDR2 is SYDVKM. CDR3 length: 15 residues.

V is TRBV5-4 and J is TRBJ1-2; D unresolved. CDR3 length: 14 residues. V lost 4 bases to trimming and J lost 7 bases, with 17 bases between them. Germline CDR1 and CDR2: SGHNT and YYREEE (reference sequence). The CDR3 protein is CASSPGGIGGGYTF. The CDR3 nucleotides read TGTGCCAGCAGCCCAGGCGGGATTGGCGGTGGCTACACCTTC.

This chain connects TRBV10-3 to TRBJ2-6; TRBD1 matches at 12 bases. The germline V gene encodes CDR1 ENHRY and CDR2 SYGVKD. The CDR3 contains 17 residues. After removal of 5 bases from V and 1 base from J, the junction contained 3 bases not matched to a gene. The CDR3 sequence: CAISPGQGASGANVLTF. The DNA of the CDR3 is TGTGCCATCAGTCCGGGACAGGGGGCTTCTGGGGCCAACGTCCTGACTTTC.